The 24 T cell receptor beta chains presented below share a single source sample, sequenced in a study of blood T cell repertoires in COVID-19. Using immunoSEQ multiplex PCR, the repertoire was profiled, and TCRdb retains in-frame clones only, with some absent. The table includes 90,000 to 150,000 clones, about 79% detected once. The specimen was peripheral blood. These receptors all stem from a woman aged 80 or over with acute or convalescent COVID-19.

The J gene is TRBJ2-3, the V gene TRBV6-2 or TRBV6-3, with D perhaps TRBD2 (6 bases). The CDR3 consists of 17 residues. Trimming took 2 bases from V and 6 from J, leaving 21 bases between them. Germline V lookup: CDR1 MNHEY, CDR2 SVGEGT. DNA for the CDR3: TGTGCCAGCAGTTACACCCTGGCGCGGGGCGCAGTCGATACGCAGTATTTT. Translated: CASSYTLARGAVDTQYF.

The gene calls are TRBV7-8 and TRBJ1-2; a possible D gene is TRBD1 (6 bases). V was trimmed by 0 bases and J by 4 bases, leaving 15 bases between them. This CDR3 spans 16 amino acids. Per germline, CDR1 SGHVS and CDR2 FQNEAQ. This CDR3 is CASSLANTGFSYGYTF. In DNA, the CDR3 is TGTGCCAGCAGCTTAGCTAACACAGGGTTCAGCTATGGCTACACCTTC.

The chain joins TRBV5-1 to TRBJ2-5, with 9 bases matching TRBD2. The V segment lost 5 bases and the J segment 2 bases; nucleotides outside the gene matches: 4. This CDR3 spans 14 amino acids. Germline values: CDR1 SGHRS, CDR2 YFSETQ. CDR3 sequence: CASRASGIQETQYF. DNA of the CDR3: TGCGCCAGCAGGGCTAGCGGGATTCAAGAGACCCAGTACTTC.

Only one count was recorded for this clone. The chain has TRBV9 and TRBJ2-3; 11 nucleotides align to TRBD2. CDR3 length equals 17 residues. Losses at the gene ends were 3 bases for V and 1 base for J; bases not matched to a gene: 7. The germline CDR1 and CDR2 sequences are SGDLS and YYNGEE. CDR3: CASSEGLAGGRTDTQYF. The CDR3, as DNA: TGTGCCAGCAGCGAGGGTCTAGCGGGAGGTCGCACAGATACGCAGTATTTT.

This clone has a single count. This chain joins TRBV19 and TRBJ2-7; a possible D gene is TRBD1 (5 bases). The V end was cut by 5 bases, the J end by 5 bases, with 19 bases between. The CDR3 runs 15 residues. Germline V gene lookup returns CDR1 LNHDA and CDR2 SQIVND (reference sequence). CDR3: CASSANRLASDEQYF. In DNA, the CDR3 is TGTGCCAGTAGTGCAAACAGGTTGGCCTCTGACGAGCAGTACTTC.

The gene calls are TRBV9 and TRBJ2-3; 10 bases fit TRBD2. The germline gives CDR1 SGDLS, CDR2 YYNGEE. The V gene end was trimmed by 4 bases and the J gene end by 2 bases; junction bases not matched to a gene: 10. The CDR3 runs to 17 residues. CDR3 DNA sequence: TGTGCCAGCAGCCTTGGGACTAGCGCATTTGACACAGATACGCAGTATTTT. This encodes CASSLGTSAFDTDTQYF. The full variable domain, its missing parts supplied by reference TRBV9 and TRBJ2-3, is DSGVTQTPKHLITATGQRVTLRCSPRSGDLSVYWYQQSLDQGLQFLIQYYNGEERAKGNILERFSAQQFPDLHSELNLSSLELGDSALYFCASSLGTSAFDTDTQYFGPGTRLTVL.

The V and J genes are TRBV11-1 and TRBJ2-5; D gene ambiguous. The CDR3 consists of 14 residues. Per germline, CDR1 SGHAT and CDR2 FQDESV (reference sequence). Trimming cost V 5 bases and J 3 bases, with 13 bases left between them. CDR3 sequence: CASSPKHTEETQYF. The CDR3 DNA reads TGTGCCAGCAGCCCAAAGCACACAGAAGAGACCCAGTACTTC.

The V gene is TRBV27, the J gene TRBJ2-7; 7 bases map to TRBD1. The germline CDR1 and CDR2 sequences are MNHEY and SMNVEV (reference sequence). This CDR3 comprises 12 residues. With 6 bases clipped from V and 3 bases from J, the junction kept 2 bases outside the gene matches. The CDR3 is CASSDRVYEQYF. CDR3 DNA: TGTGCCAGCAGCGACAGGGTCTACGAGCAGTACTTC.

CDR3 residues: CATSRFGTSGATQYF. CDR3 nucleotide sequence: TGTGCCACCAGCAGGTTCGGTACTAGCGGGGCTACGCAGTATTTT. This chain links TRBV15 with TRBJ2-3; 10 nucleotides agree with TRBD2. Germline V gives CDR1 LNHNV, CDR2 YYDKDF (reference sequence). The J segment lost 8 bases and the V segment lost 3 bases, leaving 8 bases of the junction unmatched. The CDR3 runs to 15 residues.

V gene TRBV6-5 combines with J gene TRBJ1-6; a weak D match, TRBD1 (6 bases). Trimming stripped 5 bases from V and 10 bases from J, with 18 bases between. CDR1 MNHEY and CDR2 SVGAGI come from the germline V gene. The CDR3 totals 15 residues. The CDR3 here is CASSRIQGTISPLHF. CDR3 in DNA: TGTGCCAGCAGTCGGATACAGGGAACGATCTCACCCCTCCACTTT.

The table lists this clone with a few counts. This chain links TRBV15 with TRBJ2-1; 7 nucleotides line up with TRBD2. The CDR3 is made up of 14 amino acids. CDR1 and CDR2 from the germline V gene are LNHNV and YYDKDF (reference sequence). V trimming: 5 bases; J trimming: 0 bases; junction bases outside the gene matches: 1. The CDR3 sequence is CATSGTTSYNEQFF. For the CDR3, the DNA is TGTGCCACCAGCGGGACTACCTCCTACAATGAGCAGTTCTTC.

V gene TRBV24-1 combines with J gene TRBJ1-3; TRBD1 might be the D (6 bases). CDR3 size: 15 residues. V was cut by 4 bases and J by 1 base, with 10 bases left in between. Germline V gives CDR1 KGHDR, CDR2 SFDVKD. The CDR3 is CATSEDRRSGNTIYF. For the CDR3, the DNA is TGTGCCACCAGTGAAGACAGGAGATCTGGAAACACCATATATTTT.

The chain has TRBV11-2 and TRBJ1-3, with 7 bases matching TRBD1. Germline lookup yields CDR1 SGHAT and CDR2 FQNNGV. The V segment lost 3 bases and the J segment 2 bases; nucleotides outside the gene matches: 1. The CDR3 is 14 residues long. The CDR3 loop is CASSFGTAGNTIYF. CDR3 coding DNA: TGTGCCAGCAGCTTCGGGACAGCTGGAAACACCATATATTTT. Drawing the rest from reference TRBV11-2 and TRBJ1-3, the complete variable domain is EAGVAQSPRYKIIEKRQSVAFWCNPISGHATLYWYQQILGQGPKLLIQFQNNGVVDDSQLPKDRFSAERLKGVDSTLKIQPAKLEDSAVYLCASSFGTAGNTIYFGEGSWLTVV.

This clone was counted only a few times. The V and J genes are TRBV24-1 and TRBJ2-1, with a tentative D call TRBD1 (7 bases). This CDR3 comprises 17 residues. Trimming shortened V by 6 bases and J by 0 bases, and 17 bases separated the two germline ends. Germline V gives CDR1 KGHDR, CDR2 SFDVKD. The CDR3 region has the DNA TGTGCCACCAGTTTCGCGGGACAGATAAGCTCCTACAATGAGCAGTTCTTC. Protein: CATSFAGQISSYNEQFF.

The V gene is TRBV29-1, the J gene TRBJ1-3, with TRBD1 matching over 8 bases. Germline values: CDR1 SQVTM, CDR2 ANQGSEA. The junction had 5 bases not matched to a gene; V was cut back by 6 bases and J by 4 bases. There are 13 residues in the CDR3. CDR3 sequence (DNA): TGCAGCGTCGGACAGGGCGAAGGAAACACCATATATTTT. Protein sequence: CSVGQGEGNTIYF.

The rearrangement uses TRBV20-1 and TRBJ1-1; a possible D gene is TRBD1 (5 bases). CDR3 length: 12 residues. V dropped 3 bases and J dropped 4 bases, with 9 bases sitting between them. From germline, CDR1 is DFQATT and CDR2 SNEGSKA (reference sequence). The CDR3 loop is CSASKRGTEAFF. The CDR3, as DNA: TGCAGTGCTAGTAAAAGGGGCACTGAAGCTTTCTTT.

This clone was seen more than once but under ten times. V is TRBV5-1 and J is TRBJ2-3, with 10 bases that match TRBD2. V lost 4 bases and J lost 0; bases outside the gene matches: 2. The CDR3 runs to 15 residues. Germline loops: CDR1 SGHRS, CDR2 YFSETQ. CDR3: CASSTGLASTDTQYF. As DNA, the CDR3 is TGCGCCAGCAGCACGGGACTAGCGAGCACAGATACGCAGTATTTT.

The rearrangement links TRBV3-1 (or the pseudogene TRBV3-2) to TRBJ1-2; TRBD1 might be the D (6 bases). Per germline, CDR1 LGHDT and CDR2 YNNKEL (reference sequence). The CDR3 extends over 15 amino acids. V lost 4 bases, J lost 7 bases, and 19 bases lay in between. CDR3 amino acids: CASSPWTNREGGYTF. The DNA of the CDR3 is TGTGCCAGCAGCCCGTGGACCAACAGGGAAGGTGGCTACACCTTC.

This clone was counted once. The rearrangement joins TRBV6-5 to TRBJ2-5, with a weak D call TRBD1 (6 bases). The V end was cut by 6 bases, the J end by 2 bases, with 13 bases between. This CDR3 is 14 amino acids long. CDR1 is MNHEY and CDR2 is SVGAGI in the germline V gene. CDR3 protein: CASSSRGWQETQYF. The CDR3 nucleotides are TGTGCCAGCAGCTCCAGGGGTTGGCAAGAGACCCAGTACTTC.

The chain combines TRBV5-1 with TRBJ1-5; D is unclear. The V gene lost 4 bases and the J gene lost 2 bases, with 7 bases spanning the gap. This CDR3 region has 13 residues. The germline V gene encodes CDR1 SGHRS and CDR2 YFSETQ. CDR3 amino acids: CASSPTGNQPQHF. The CDR3 DNA sequence: TGCGCCAGCAGCCCAACAGGCAATCAGCCCCAGCATTTT.

V gene TRBV5-1 combines with J gene TRBJ1-5; no clear D. Trimming pared 0 bases from V and 3 bases from J, leaving 10 bases between. Germline CDR1 SGHRS, CDR2 YFSETQ. The CDR3 extends over 15 amino acids. CDR3: CASSLEGGYNQPQHF. The DNA for the CDR3 is TGCGCCAGCAGCTTGGAAGGCGGATACAATCAGCCCCAGCATTTT.

This chain uses TRBV30 with TRBJ2-6, with 9 positions matching TRBD1. V dropped 3 bases and J dropped 2; count of bases not matched to a gene: 8. From germline, CDR1 is GTSNPN and CDR2 SVGIG (reference sequence). The CDR3 consists of 17 residues. In nucleotides, the CDR3 is TGTGCCTGGAGGGTCCCGGGACAGGGAGCTGGGGCCAACGTCCTGACTTTC. Translation: CAWRVPGQGAGANVLTF.

The chain has TRBV18 and TRBJ1-1; TRBD1 agrees at 9 bases. Losses at the gene ends were 3 bases for V and 4 bases for J; bases not matched to a gene: 9. This CDR3 has 16 residues. Germline V gene lookup returns CDR1 KGHSH and CDR2 LQKENI. In nucleotides, the CDR3 is TGTGCCAGCTCACCTTCGGGACAGGGAATGGCCACTGAAGCTTTCTTT. Translated, it gives CASSPSGQGMATEAFF.

The rearrangement uses TRBV5-1 and TRBJ1-4, with TRBD1 matching 8 bases. The CDR3 loop spans 15 amino acids. V was clipped by 4 bases and J by 8 bases; unmatched bases: 10. The V gene's germline CDR1 is SGHRS and CDR2 YFSETQ. CDR3 sequence: CASSVTGASGEKLFF. For the CDR3, the DNA is TGCGCCAGCAGCGTGACAGGGGCCTCGGGGGAAAAACTGTTTTTT.